This T cell receptor beta chain is drawn from a study of T cell repertoires in cytomegalovirus infection. At the level of the study: Signatures in public TCR beta sequences pointed to both CMV infection and matching HLA type. Regarding the study as a whole: The study found HLA-C-restricted CMV-specific TCR beta clonotypes dominating the ex vivo response. Identification of carriers of CMV plus the relevant HLA was achieved through cumulative public TCR beta family frequency.

With V trimmed by 5 bases and J by 3 bases, 11 bases remained unmatched. Germline CDR1 SGHVS, CDR2 FNYEAQ. This CDR3 spans 17 amino acids. MiXCR, run by TCRdb on the reads, gives a single entry per CDR3 protein. The sample yields over 100,000 distinct CDR3 sequences, around 28% seen once. This clonotype was observed at least ten times. Its antigen remains unidentified. The receptor's source is a human donor in good health (CMV status not recorded). Some clones in this sample may be carry-over from other donors' samples. The specimen was CD8+ T cells from cultured PBMCs, collected from culture after CMV antigen stimulation. The V and J genes are TRBV7-6 and TRBJ2-2; 8 bases match TRBD1. The CDR3 nucleotides read TGTGCCAGCAGCCCCAGGGGGCGAGGAGTGGACACCGGGGAGCTGTTTTTT. Translation: CASSPRGRGVDTGELFF.